Below, 9 T cell receptor beta chains from the same sample are listed, as sequenced in a study of cytomegalovirus exposure and HLA in healthy donors. A multiplex PCR was run with 60 Vbeta primers and 13 Jbeta primers. Measured with immunoSEQ multiplex PCR; TCRdb has only the in-frame clones, and not every one. The sample includes 110,000 to 150,000 clones, around 78% seen only once; the top ten take around 2.5%. The specimen was PBMCs. The receptors derive from a woman aged 18-29 years in good health and CMV-seropositive.

In its sample, this clone was seen a few times. V usage is TRBV25-1 and J usage is TRBJ2-1; 8 nucleotides match TRBD1. Per germline, CDR1 MGHDK and CDR2 SYGVNS. The V gene end was trimmed by 4 bases and the J gene end by 8 bases; junction bases not matched to a gene: 10. The CDR3 totals 15 residues. The CDR3, as DNA: TGTGCCAGCAGTGGACTCAGGGGGCCAGGCGATGAGCAGTTCTTC. Encoded protein: CASSGLRGPGDEQFF. Complete variable domain (other parts from reference TRBV25-1 and TRBJ2-1): EADIYQTPRYLVIGTGKKITLECSQTMGHDKMYWYQQDPGMELHLIHYSYGVNSTEKGDLSSESTVSRIRTEHFPLTLESARPSHTSQYLCASSGLRGPGDEQFFGPGTRLTVL.

The chain employs TRBV5-6 and TRBJ2-2; D is uncertain. The CDR3 is 17 residues long. Germline V gene data show CDR1 as SGHDT and CDR2 as YYEEEE. Trimming took 2 bases from V and 4 from J, leaving 18 bases between them. The CDR3: CASSLKSALRGTGELFF. Here the CDR3 DNA reads TGTGCCAGCAGCTTAAAATCGGCACTAAGAGGCACCGGGGAGCTGTTTTTT.

This clone occurred once. The rearrangement joins TRBV4-1 to TRBJ2-7, with a weak D call TRBD1 (6 bases). The germline V and J ends were trimmed by 0 bases and 3 bases, with 9 bases remaining between them. From germline, CDR1 is MGHRA and CDR2 YSYEKL. CDR3 length: 14 residues. The CDR3 nucleotides are TGCGCCAGCAGCCAAGACCGGGACATCTACGAGCAGTACTTC. Translating it yields CASSQDRDIYEQYF.

The chain links TRBV5-5 to TRBJ1-2; 11 bases match TRBD1. Germline V gene data show CDR1 as SGHKS and CDR2 as YYEKEE (reference sequence). V was pared by 0 bases and J by 7 bases, with 2 bases of the junction left unmatched. This CDR3 region has 14 residues. DNA of the CDR3: TGTGCCAGCAGCTTGGAGGGACAGGGGGGTGGCTACACCTTC. It encodes CASSLEGQGGGYTF.

The chain couples TRBV28 to TRBJ2-7; 9 bases map to TRBD1. The CDR3 covers 15 residues. Germline V lookup: CDR1 MDHEN, CDR2 SYDVKM. The J segment lost 4 bases and the V segment lost 6 bases, leaving 10 bases of the junction unmatched. CDR3 sequence: CASSGRGTGTYEQYF. Written as DNA, the CDR3 is TGTGCCAGCAGCGGCCGGGGGACAGGGACGTACGAGCAGTACTTC.

The rearrangement links TRBV15 to TRBJ1-1; 7 positions match TRBD1. There are 15 residues in the CDR3. Trimming cost V 0 bases and J 4 bases; bases outside gene matches: 5. Germline V gives CDR1 LNHNV, CDR2 YYDKDF (reference sequence). DNA for the CDR3: TGTGCCACCAGCAGAGAACAGGGGTCTTTCACTGAAGCTTTCTTT. Protein product: CATSREQGSFTEAFF.

The chain couples TRBV4-2 to TRBJ2-4; TRBD1 aligns across 7 bases. The CDR3 runs to 16 residues. Losses at the gene ends were 0 bases for V and 5 bases for J; bases not matched to a gene: 7. Germline assignment: CDR1 LGHNA and CDR2 YNFKEQ. CDR3 bases: TGTGCCAGCAGCCAAGAAGACAGGGCCGCCGAAAACATTCAGTACTTC. It is translated as CASSQEDRAAENIQYF.

This clone appeared once. The V call is TRBV11-2, the J call TRBJ2-1; D is perhaps TRBD2 (6 bases). The germline V and J ends were trimmed by 4 bases and 5 bases, with 9 bases remaining between them. CDR3 size: 13 residues. CDR1 is SGHAT, CDR2 FQNNGV, per germline. In nucleotides, the CDR3 is TGTGCCAGCAGCTCTCGACTAGACAATGAGCAGTTCTTC. Protein: CASSSRLDNEQFF.

This clone was seen only once. The V call is TRBV15, the J call TRBJ2-7; 9 nucleotides align to TRBD1. Germline V gives CDR1 LNHNV, CDR2 YYDKDF (reference sequence). With 1 base clipped from V and 7 bases from J, the junction kept 17 bases outside the gene matches. The CDR3 totals 18 residues. The DNA for the CDR3 is TGTGCCACCAGCAGAGTTCTTTCGCCGGGACAGGGTTATCGAGAGCAGTACTTC. Translating it yields CATSRVLSPGQGYREQYF.